A single sample gave rise to the 18 T cell receptor beta chains below, sequenced in a study of cytomegalovirus exposure and HLA in healthy donors. PCR involved 60 Vbeta and 13 Jbeta primers. TCRdb keeps only in-frame clones here, not all; method: immunoSEQ multiplex PCR. The sample carries 100,000 to 150,000 clones, more than 60% recorded once. The material sequenced was PBMCs. The receptors derive from a woman between 18 and 30 years old in good health and CMV-seronegative.

CDR3 coding DNA: TGTGCCAGCAGACAATTGTGGGACAGCGATGAAAAACTGTTTTTT. Protein sequence: CASRQLWDSDEKLFF. The genes are TRBV27 and TRBJ1-4, with 7 bases identical to TRBD1. Germline lookup yields CDR1 MNHEY and CDR2 SMNVEV (reference sequence). The CDR3 consists of 15 residues. V dropped 6 bases and J dropped 6; count of bases not matched to a gene: 10.

Worth noting for this clone: Additional DNA sequences in this sample encode the identical CDR3. The gene calls are TRBV30 and TRBJ2-7; no firm D call. The germline V gene has CDR1 GTSNPN and CDR2 SVGIG (reference sequence). This CDR3 region has 12 residues. With 0 bases removed from V and 3 bases from J, the gap between germline ends came to 6 bases. The CDR3 protein is CAWSVAGYEQYF. DNA of the CDR3: TGTGCCTGGAGTGTGGCTGGCTACGAGCAGTACTTC.

This chain links TRBV4-1 with TRBJ2-1; D is undetermined. Germline assignment: CDR1 MGHRA and CDR2 YSYEKL. V lost 0 bases to trimming and J lost 7 bases, with 13 bases between them. CDR3 length: 15 amino acids. In DNA, the CDR3 is TGCGCCAGCAGCCAAGACGCCAACCCTAGAAATGAGCAGTTCTTC. Its protein is CASSQDANPRNEQFF.

V is TRBV30 and J is TRBJ1-4, with D possibly TRBD1 on 6 matching bases. Trimming left V 0 bases short and J 10 bases short, with 15 bases between. CDR1 is GTSNPN and CDR2 is SVGIG in the germline V gene (reference sequence). CDR3 length equals 14 residues. The CDR3 here is CAWSVDSDGGKLFF. In nucleotides, the CDR3 is TGTGCCTGGAGTGTGGACAGCGATGGGGGAAAACTGTTTTTT.

In the case of this clone: The identical CDR3 is also encoded by other nucleotide sequences in the sample. This chain joins TRBV6-6 and TRBJ1-1; possible D gene TRBD1, 6 bases. Trimming took 0 bases from V and 2 from J, leaving 7 bases between them. This CDR3 is built from 14 residues. Germline V gene lookup returns CDR1 MNHNY and CDR2 SVGAGI (reference sequence). The CDR3 DNA reads as TGTGCCAGCAGTTACTCCAGGGGAAACACTGAAGCTTTCTTT. Protein sequence: CASSYSRGNTEAFF.

This chain uses TRBV18 with TRBJ2-2; D unclear. Germline V gene lookup returns CDR1 KGHSH and CDR2 LQKENI. V lost 4 bases and J 4 bases, leaving 16 bases between the germline ends. This CDR3 comprises 16 residues. CDR3 sequence (DNA): TGTGCCAGCTCACTCGCTCAGTCCCACGCCACCGGGGAGCTGTTTTTT. It encodes CASSLAQSHATGELFF.

This chain uses TRBV29-1 with TRBJ2-3, with TRBD2 identical over 7 bases. The V and J ends lost 5 bases and 2 bases, in that order; junction bases with no gene match: 10. The germline CDR1 and CDR2 sequences are SQVTM and ANQGSEA. The CDR3 covers 15 residues. In DNA, the CDR3 is TGCAGCGTTAGGACGGGCGGGAGCCCCACAGATACGCAGTATTTT. Translated: CSVRTGGSPTDTQYF.

The chain links TRBV7-9 to TRBJ2-1; 12 nucleotides align to TRBD2. Germline V gene data show CDR1 as SEHNR and CDR2 as FQNEAQ (reference sequence). This CDR3 comprises 14 residues. Germline trimming cut 9 bases from V and 8 bases from J; bases unmatched to any gene: 8. The CDR3 loop is CASRTSGISDEQFF. The CDR3 DNA reads TGTGCCAGTAGGACTAGCGGGATAAGCGATGAGCAGTTCTTC. Looking up the rest from reference TRBV7-9 and TRBJ2-1 gives the full variable domain: DTGVSQNPRHKITKRGQNVTFRCDPISEHNRLYWYRQTLGQGPEFLTYFQNEAQLEKSRLLSDRFSAERPKGSFSTLEIQRTEQGDSAMYLCASRTSGISDEQFFGPGTRLTVL.

The gene calls are TRBV25-1 and TRBJ2-7, with a weak D call TRBD2 (6 bases). The germline CDR1 and CDR2 sequences are MGHDK and SYGVNS. The CDR3 spans 15 residues. The V end was cut by 4 bases, the J end by 3 bases, with 16 bases between. The CDR3 nucleotides read TGTGCCAGCAGTGGGCTCGGGACTTCTTTCTACGAGCAGTACTTC. Amino acids: CASSGLGTSFYEQYF.

This clone showed up just a few times. This sequence joins TRBV5-1 and TRBJ1-1; TRBD1 might be the D (6 bases). With 2 bases removed from V and 4 bases from J, the gap between germline ends came to 12 bases. Germline V gene sequence: CDR1 SGHRS, CDR2 YFSETQ. This CDR3 has 14 residues. This chain's CDR3 is CASSFGGLGTEAFF. CDR3 DNA: TGCGCCAGCAGCTTTGGGGGCTTGGGCACTGAAGCTTTCTTT.

The J gene is TRBJ2-2, the V gene TRBV15; 9 bases map to TRBD2. The V gene's germline CDR1 is LNHNV and CDR2 YYDKDF (reference sequence). The CDR3 is 16 amino acids. Trimming at V came to 5 bases and at J to 7 bases, leaving 11 bases not matched to a gene. Here the CDR3 reads CATSGRVIAGDGELFF. CDR3 DNA sequence: TGTGCCACCAGCGGGAGGGTTATAGCGGGAGACGGGGAGCTGTTTTTT.

The rearrangement links TRBV5-1 to TRBJ1-2; no clear D. V shed 1 base and J shed 6 bases, with 7 bases lying between them. Germline-derived CDR1 and CDR2 are SGHRS and YFSETQ. The CDR3 runs to 12 residues. CDR3 sequence (DNA): TGCGCCAGCAGCTTGACAAATGATGGCTACACCTTC. Translation: CASSLTNDGYTF. Drawing the rest from reference TRBV5-1 and TRBJ1-2, the complete variable domain is KAGVTQTPRYLIKTRGQQVTLSCSPISGHRSVSWYQQTPGQGLQFLFEYFSETQRNKGNFPGRFSGRQFSNSRSEMNVSTLELGDSALYLCASSLTNDGYTFGSGTRLTVV.

The chain employs TRBV15 and TRBJ2-1, with 11 nucleotides matching TRBD2. The CDR3 has 16 residues. The germline gives CDR1 LNHNV, CDR2 YYDKDF (reference sequence). J lost 5 bases, V lost 0 bases, and 3 bases had no gene match. For the CDR3, the DNA is TGTGCCACCAGCAGAGATCCACTAGCGGGGGACAATGAGCAGTTCTTC. Amino acids: CATSRDPLAGDNEQFF.

This chain uses TRBV25-1 with TRBJ1-1; unclear D gene. The CDR3 has 12 amino acids. In germline, CDR1 is MGHDK, CDR2 SYGVNS. Trimming removed 6 bases from V and 8 bases from J, with 13 bases in between. The chain's CDR3 is CASRWATGEAFF. The DNA for the CDR3 is TGTGCCAGCAGATGGGCTACGGGAGAAGCTTTCTTT.

This chain uses TRBV5-6 with TRBJ1-2; the D is unclear. CDR3 length: 11 amino acids. The V end was cut by 2 bases, the J end by 7 bases, with 6 bases between. Germline V lookup: CDR1 SGHDT, CDR2 YYEEEE. DNA for the CDR3: TGTGCCAGCAGCTTCTCAGGTGGCTACACCTTC. This translates into CASSFSGGYTF.

The chain employs TRBV5-1 and TRBJ1-1, with 7 bases fitting TRBD1. The V and J ends lost 4 bases and 5 bases, in that order; junction bases with no gene match: 17. This CDR3 has 17 residues. CDR1 is SGHRS and CDR2 is YFSETQ in the germline V gene. DNA for the CDR3: TGCGCCAGCAGCCCTCCCGGACAGGCGTCAATGTGGACTGAAGCTTTCTTT. As protein: CASSPPGQASMWTEAFF.

The chain combines TRBV5-4 with TRBJ2-3; maybe TRBD2 (6 bases). The CDR3 has 15 residues. Trimming left V 4 bases short and J 2 bases short, with 14 bases between. The V gene's germline CDR1 is SGHNT and CDR2 YYREEE (reference sequence). The CDR3, as DNA: TGTGCCAGCAGCCCCCACGGAGGGAACACAGATACGCAGTATTTT. Residues: CASSPHGGNTDTQYF. Drawing the rest from reference TRBV5-4 and TRBJ2-3, the complete variable domain is ETGVTQSPTHLIKTRGQQVTLRCSSQSGHNTVSWYQQALGQGPQFIFQYYREEENGRGNFPPRFSGLQFPNYSSELNVNALELDDSALYLCASSPHGGNTDTQYFGPGTRLTVL.

In this sample, this clone turned up once. The chain links TRBV19 to TRBJ2-3, with 10 bases identical to TRBD2. The trim removed 6 bases at V and 4 bases at J, leaving 10 bases unmatched. This CDR3 spans 16 amino acids. Germline V CDR1 and CDR2: LNHDA, SQIVND (reference sequence). The CDR3 region has the DNA TGTGCCAGTAGCCCTACTAGCGGGACATTTTCAGATACGCAGTATTTT. Its translation is CASSPTSGTFSDTQYF.